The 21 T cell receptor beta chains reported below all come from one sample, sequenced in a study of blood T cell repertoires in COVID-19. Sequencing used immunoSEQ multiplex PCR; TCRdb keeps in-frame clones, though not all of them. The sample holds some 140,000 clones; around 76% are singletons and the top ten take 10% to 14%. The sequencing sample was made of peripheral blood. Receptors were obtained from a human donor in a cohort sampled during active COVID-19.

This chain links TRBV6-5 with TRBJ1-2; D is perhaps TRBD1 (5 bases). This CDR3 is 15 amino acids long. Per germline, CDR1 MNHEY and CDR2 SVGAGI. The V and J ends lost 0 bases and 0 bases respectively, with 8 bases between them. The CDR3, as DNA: TGTGCCAGCAGTTACTCGGGACTTTCTAACTATGGCTACACCTTC. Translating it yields CASSYSGLSNYGYTF.

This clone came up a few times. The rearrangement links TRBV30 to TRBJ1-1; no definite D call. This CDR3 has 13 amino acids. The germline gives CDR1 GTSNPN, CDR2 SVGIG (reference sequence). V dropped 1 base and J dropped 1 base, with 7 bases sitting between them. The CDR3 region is CAWSARRNTEAFF. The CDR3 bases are TGTGCCTGGAGTGCTCGTCGGAACACTGAAGCTTTCTTT.

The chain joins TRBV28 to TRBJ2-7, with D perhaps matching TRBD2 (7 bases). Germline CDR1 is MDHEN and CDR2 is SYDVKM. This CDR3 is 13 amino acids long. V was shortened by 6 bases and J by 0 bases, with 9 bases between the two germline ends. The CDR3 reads CASSGGPSYEQYF. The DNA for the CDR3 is TGTGCCAGCAGCGGGGGGCCCTCCTACGAGCAGTACTTC.

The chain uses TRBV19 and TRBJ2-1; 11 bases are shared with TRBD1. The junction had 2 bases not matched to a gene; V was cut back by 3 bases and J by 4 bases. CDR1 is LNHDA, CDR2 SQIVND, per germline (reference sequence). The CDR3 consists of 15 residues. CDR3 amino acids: CASSIGQGAYNEQFF. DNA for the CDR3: TGTGCCAGTAGTATCGGACAGGGGGCTTACAATGAGCAGTTCTTC.

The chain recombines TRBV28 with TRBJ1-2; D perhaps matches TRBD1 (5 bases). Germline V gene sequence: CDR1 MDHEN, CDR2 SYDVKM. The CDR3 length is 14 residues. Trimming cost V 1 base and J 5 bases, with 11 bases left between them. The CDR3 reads CASSLSLKGYGYTF. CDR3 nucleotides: TGTGCCAGCAGTTTATCCTTAAAGGGGTATGGCTACACCTTC.

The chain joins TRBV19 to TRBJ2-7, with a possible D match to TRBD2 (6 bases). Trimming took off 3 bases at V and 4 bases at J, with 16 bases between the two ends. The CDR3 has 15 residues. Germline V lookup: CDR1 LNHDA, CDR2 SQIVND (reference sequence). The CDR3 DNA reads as TGTGCCAGTAGTATTAGCGGCGGTGCGGGATACGAGCAGTACTTC. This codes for CASSISGGAGYEQYF.

For the CDR3, the DNA is TGTGCCAGCAGTTCCCCCCTGGGCAGTAACTATGGCTACACCTTC. Translated, it gives CASSSPLGSNYGYTF. This chain joins TRBV27 and TRBJ1-2, with D unclear. The V gene lost 4 bases and the J gene lost 1 base, with 13 bases spanning the gap. Germline CDR1 MNHEY, CDR2 SMNVEV (reference sequence). This CDR3 is built from 15 residues.

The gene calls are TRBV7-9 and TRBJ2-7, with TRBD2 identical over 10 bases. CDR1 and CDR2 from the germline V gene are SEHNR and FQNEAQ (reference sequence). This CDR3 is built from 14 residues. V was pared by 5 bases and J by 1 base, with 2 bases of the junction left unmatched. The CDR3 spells CASSRTSGSYEQYF. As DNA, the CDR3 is TGTGCCAGCAGCCGGACTAGCGGATCCTACGAGCAGTACTTC. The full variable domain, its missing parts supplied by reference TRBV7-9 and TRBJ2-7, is DTGVSQNPRHKITKRGQNVTFRCDPISEHNRLYWYRQTLGQGPEFLTYFQNEAQLEKSRLLSDRFSAERPKGSFSTLEIQRTEQGDSAMYLCASSRTSGSYEQYFGPGTRLTVT.

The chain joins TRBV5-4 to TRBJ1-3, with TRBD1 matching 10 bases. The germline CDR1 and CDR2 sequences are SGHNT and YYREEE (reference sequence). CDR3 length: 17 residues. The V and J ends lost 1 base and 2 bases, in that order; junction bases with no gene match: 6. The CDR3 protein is CASSLSRQGATGNTIYF. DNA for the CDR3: TGTGCCAGCAGCTTGTCAAGACAGGGGGCGACTGGAAACACCATATATTTT. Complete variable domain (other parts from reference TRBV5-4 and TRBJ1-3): ETGVTQSPTHLIKTRGQQVTLRCSSQSGHNTVSWYQQALGQGPQFIFQYYREEENGRGNFPPRFSGLQFPNYSSELNVNALELDDSALYLCASSLSRQGATGNTIYFGEGSWLTVV.

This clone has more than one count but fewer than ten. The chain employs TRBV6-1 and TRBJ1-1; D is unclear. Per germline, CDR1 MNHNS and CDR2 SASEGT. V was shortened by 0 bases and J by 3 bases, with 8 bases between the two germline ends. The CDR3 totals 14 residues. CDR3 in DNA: TGTGCCAGCAGTGAAGCGCGGGCGTACACTGAAGCTTTCTTT. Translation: CASSEARAYTEAFF.

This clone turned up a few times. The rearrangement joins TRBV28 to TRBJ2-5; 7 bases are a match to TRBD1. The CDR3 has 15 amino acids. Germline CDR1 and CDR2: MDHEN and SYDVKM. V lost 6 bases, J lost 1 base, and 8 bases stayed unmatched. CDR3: CASRTEDRAQETQYF. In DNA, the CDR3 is TGTGCCAGCAGGACGGAAGACAGGGCCCAAGAGACCCAGTACTTC. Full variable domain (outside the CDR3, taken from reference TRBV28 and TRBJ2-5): DVKVTQSSRYLVKRTGEKVFLECVQDMDHENMFWYRQDPGLGLRLIYFSYDVKMKEKGDIPEGYSVSREKKERFSLILESASTNQTSMYLCASRTEDRAQETQYFGPGTRLLVL.

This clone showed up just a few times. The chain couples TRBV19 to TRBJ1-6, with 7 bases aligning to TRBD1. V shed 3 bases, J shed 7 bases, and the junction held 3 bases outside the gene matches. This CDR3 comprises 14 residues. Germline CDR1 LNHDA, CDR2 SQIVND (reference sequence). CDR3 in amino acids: CASSILTGNSPLHF. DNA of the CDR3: TGTGCCAGTAGTATCCTGACAGGGAATTCACCCCTCCACTTT.

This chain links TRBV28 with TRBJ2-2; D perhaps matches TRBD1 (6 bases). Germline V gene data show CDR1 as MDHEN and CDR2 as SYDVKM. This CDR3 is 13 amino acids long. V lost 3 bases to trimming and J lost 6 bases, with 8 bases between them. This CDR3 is CASSFSGAGELFF. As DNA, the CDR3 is TGTGCCAGCAGTTTCTCAGGGGCCGGGGAGCTGTTTTTT. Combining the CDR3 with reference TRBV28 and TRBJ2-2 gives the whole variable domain DVKVTQSSRYLVKRTGEKVFLECVQDMDHENMFWYRQDPGLGLRLIYFSYDVKMKEKGDIPEGYSVSREKKERFSLILESASTNQTSMYLCASSFSGAGELFFGEGSRLTVL.

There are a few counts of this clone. CDR3: CATSLSGQGNNEQFF. The CDR3 region has the DNA TGTGCCACCAGTTTGTCTGGACAGGGGAACAATGAGCAGTTCTTC. The chain joins TRBV24-1 to TRBJ2-1; TRBD1 matches at 9 bases. Unmatched junction bases numbered 7, after V lost 6 bases and J lost 5 bases. The CDR3 has 15 residues. Germline V gene data show CDR1 as KGHDR and CDR2 as SFDVKD.

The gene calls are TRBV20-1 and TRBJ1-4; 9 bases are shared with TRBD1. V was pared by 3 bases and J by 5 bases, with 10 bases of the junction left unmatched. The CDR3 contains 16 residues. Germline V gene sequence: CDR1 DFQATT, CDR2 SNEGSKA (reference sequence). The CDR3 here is CSASRPLGQGNEKLFF. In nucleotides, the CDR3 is TGCAGTGCTAGTCGACCCCTTGGACAGGGGAATGAAAAACTGTTTTTT.

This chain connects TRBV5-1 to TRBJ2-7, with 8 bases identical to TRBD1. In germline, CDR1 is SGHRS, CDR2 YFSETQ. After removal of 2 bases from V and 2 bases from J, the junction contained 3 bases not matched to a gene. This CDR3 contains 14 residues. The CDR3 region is CASSLQQGAYEQYF. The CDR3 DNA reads TGCGCCAGCAGCTTACAACAGGGGGCCTACGAGCAGTACTTC. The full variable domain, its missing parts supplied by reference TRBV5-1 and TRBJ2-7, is KAGVTQTPRYLIKTRGQQVTLSCSPISGHRSVSWYQQTPGQGLQFLFEYFSETQRNKGNFPGRFSGRQFSNSRSEMNVSTLELGDSALYLCASSLQQGAYEQYFGPGTRLTVT.

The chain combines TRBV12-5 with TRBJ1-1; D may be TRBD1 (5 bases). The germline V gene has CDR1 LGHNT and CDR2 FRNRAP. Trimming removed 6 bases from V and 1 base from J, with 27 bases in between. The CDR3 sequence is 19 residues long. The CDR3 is CASGRLITSMGQKNTEAFF. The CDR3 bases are TGTGCTAGTGGACGACTTATAACGTCAATGGGGCAGAAGAACACTGAAGCTTTCTTT.

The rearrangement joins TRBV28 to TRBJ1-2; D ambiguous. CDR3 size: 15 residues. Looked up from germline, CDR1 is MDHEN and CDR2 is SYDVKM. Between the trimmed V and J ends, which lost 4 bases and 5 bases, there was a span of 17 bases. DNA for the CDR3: TGTGCCAGCAGTTCTCAGGACTCCGCTAGGTATGGCTACACCTTC. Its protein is CASSSQDSARYGYTF.

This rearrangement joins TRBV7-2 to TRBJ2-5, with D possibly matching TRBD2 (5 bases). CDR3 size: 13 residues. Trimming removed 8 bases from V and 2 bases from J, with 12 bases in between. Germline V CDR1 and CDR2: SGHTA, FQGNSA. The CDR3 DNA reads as TGTGCCAGCCTACGGACTCCGCAAGAGACCCAGTACTTC. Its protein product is CASLRTPQETQYF.

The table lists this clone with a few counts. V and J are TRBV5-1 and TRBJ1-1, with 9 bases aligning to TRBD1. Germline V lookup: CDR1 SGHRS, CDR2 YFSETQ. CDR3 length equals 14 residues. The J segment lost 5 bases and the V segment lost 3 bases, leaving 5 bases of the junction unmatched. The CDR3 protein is CASSSQGAGTEAFF. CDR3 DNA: TGCGCCAGCAGCTCACAGGGGGCAGGGACTGAAGCTTTCTTT. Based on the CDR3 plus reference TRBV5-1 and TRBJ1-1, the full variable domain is KAGVTQTPRYLIKTRGQQVTLSCSPISGHRSVSWYQQTPGQGLQFLFEYFSETQRNKGNFPGRFSGRQFSNSRSEMNVSTLELGDSALYLCASSSQGAGTEAFFGQGTRLTVV.

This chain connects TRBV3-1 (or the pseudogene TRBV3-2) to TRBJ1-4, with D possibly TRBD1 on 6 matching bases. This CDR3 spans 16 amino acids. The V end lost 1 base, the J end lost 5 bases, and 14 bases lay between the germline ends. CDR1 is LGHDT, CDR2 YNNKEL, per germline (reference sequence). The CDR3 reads CASSQGWTVINEKLFF. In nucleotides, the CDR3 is TGTGCCAGCAGCCAAGGGTGGACAGTCATAAATGAAAAACTGTTTTTT.